Following are 23 T cell receptor beta chains from one sample sequenced in a study of shared clonotypes between healthy human individuals. The assay was immunoSEQ multiplex PCR, and TCRdb's table has in-frame clones only and misses some. The sample includes approximately 940,000 clones, 70% to 85% seen only once; the top ten take approximately 1.5%. Sequenced input: memory CD4+ T cells sorted from blood. Documented subset: CD45RA-negative fraction. The receptors here all came from a man between 18 and 29 years old in good health.

This clone was detected only a few times. The gene calls are TRBV5-6 and TRBJ2-7; D gene ambiguous. The CDR3 runs 15 residues. Germline V gene lookup returns CDR1 SGHDT and CDR2 YYEEEE. The ends were cut back, 4 bases at V and 2 bases at J, with 16 bases in the middle. The CDR3 loop reads CASSQNNILPYEQYF. CDR3 in DNA: TGTGCCAGCAGCCAAAATAACATCCTCCCCTACGAGCAGTACTTC.

The chain carries TRBV7-9 and TRBJ2-2; TRBD1 matches at 9 bases. Looked up from germline, CDR1 is SEHNR and CDR2 is FQNEAQ (reference sequence). The CDR3 runs 17 residues. Trimming took 3 bases from V and 2 from J; bases not matched to a gene: 7. DNA of the CDR3: TGTGCCAGCAGCTTCCCCCCGGGACAGGGTAACACCGGGGAGCTGTTTTTT. Its protein is CASSFPPGQGNTGELFF.

The chain couples TRBV2 to TRBJ2-1; maybe TRBD1 (6 bases). CDR1 and CDR2 from the germline V gene are SNHLY and FYNNEI. The CDR3 consists of 12 residues. The V gene lost 6 bases and the J gene lost 8 bases, with 11 bases spanning the gap. The CDR3 DNA sequence: TGTGCCAGCAGCGATGAGGGGGATGAGCAGTTCTTC. Its translation: CASSDEGDEQFF.

This clone has more than one count but fewer than ten. Other DNA sequences in this specimen translate into the identical CDR3. This chain links TRBV30 with TRBJ1-5; D gene uncertain. This CDR3 is 13 amino acids long. Trimming removed 0 bases at V and 4 bases at J, with 7 bases between. Germline V gives CDR1 GTSNPN, CDR2 SVGIG (reference sequence). Here the CDR3 reads CAWSVHGNQPQHF. Here the CDR3 DNA reads TGTGCCTGGAGTGTACACGGGAATCAGCCCCAGCATTTT.

The rearrangement uses TRBV30 and TRBJ2-3; D is possibly TRBD2 (5 bases). CDR3 length equals 13 residues. Trimming pared 6 bases from V and 2 bases from J, leaving 12 bases between. Per the germline V gene, CDR1 is GTSNPN and CDR2 is SVGIG (reference sequence). CDR3 protein: CACSADPTDTQYF. The CDR3 coding sequence is TGTGCCTGTTCAGCGGACCCCACAGATACGCAGTATTTT.

This clone appeared once. The chain combines TRBV19 with TRBJ2-3; possible D gene TRBD1, 5 bases. Trimming left V 2 bases short and J 4 bases short, with 13 bases between. From germline, CDR1 is LNHDA and CDR2 SQIVND (reference sequence). The CDR3 is made up of 15 amino acids. The CDR3 reads CASSISAGHADTQYF. CDR3 nucleotides: TGTGCCAGTAGTATATCGGCAGGGCACGCAGATACGCAGTATTTT.

This sequence joins TRBV7-8 and TRBJ2-7, with D possibly TRBD1 on 5 matching bases. V dropped 1 base and J dropped 2 bases, with 18 bases sitting between them. CDR1 and CDR2 (germline): SGHVS, FQNEAQ. The CDR3 loop spans 17 amino acids. Here the CDR3 DNA reads TGTGCCAGCAGCTTAGAAACAGGTGACCGTTACCCCTACGAGCAGTACTTC. Amino acids: CASSLETGDRYPYEQYF. Full variable domain (missing parts from reference TRBV7-8 and TRBJ2-7): GAGVSQSPRYKVAKRGQDVALRCDPISGHVSLFWYQQALGQGPEFLTYFQNEAQLDKSGLPSDRFFAERPEGSVSTLKIQRTQQEDSAVYLCASSLETGDRYPYEQYFGPGTRLTVT.

This sequence joins TRBV7-9 and TRBJ2-5; possibly TRBD1 for D (5 bases). The J call may be incorrect, as the DNA end agrees better with TRBJ2-7. The CDR3 totals 15 residues. Germline V gene sequence: CDR1 SEHNR, CDR2 FQNEAQ (reference sequence). The CDR3 DNA reads as TGTGCCAGCAGCCTCAATAGGGGATTTCTCTTCGAGCAGTACTTC. As protein: CASSLNRGFLFEQYF.

V usage is TRBV6-6 and J usage is TRBJ2-5; D is undetermined. Germline CDR1 MNHNY, CDR2 SVGAGI (reference sequence). This CDR3 is built from 14 residues. The ends were cut back, 7 bases at V and 5 bases at J, with 17 bases in the middle. This CDR3 is CASKNRRESETQYF. DNA for the CDR3: TGTGCCAGCAAAAATCGCCGAGAGTCGGAGACCCAGTACTTC.

The chain couples TRBV5-1 to TRBJ2-7; a possible D gene is TRBD1 (6 bases). Trimming removed 3 bases at V and 0 bases at J, with 10 bases between. The CDR3 length is 14 residues. Germline CDR1 is SGHRS and CDR2 is YFSETQ. The CDR3 DNA reads as TGCGCCAGCAGCTCCGGGACAACCTCCTACGAGCAGTACTTC. This sequence encodes CASSSGTTSYEQYF.

The chain has TRBV4-1 and TRBJ2-3; D is undetermined. This CDR3 is 17 amino acids long. Germline V gene data show CDR1 as MGHRA and CDR2 as YSYEKL. V was pared by 2 bases and J by 0 bases, with 15 bases between. The CDR3 here is CASSQYPLAESTDTQYF. The CDR3 nucleotides are TGCGCCAGCAGCCAATATCCTCTGGCGGAAAGCACAGATACGCAGTATTTT.

In its sample, this clone was seen once. The chain carries TRBV18 and TRBJ1-1; no clear D. This CDR3 has 14 residues. Trimming shortened V by 2 bases and J by 4 bases, and 11 bases separated the two germline ends. Germline values: CDR1 KGHSH, CDR2 LQKENI. The CDR3 coding sequence is TGTGCCAGCTCACCAATTTACAAAGCCACTGAAGCTTTCTTT. This gives the protein CASSPIYKATEAFF.

The CDR3 nucleotides read TGTGCCATTTCCCCCGCCAGCTCTGGAAACACCATATATTTT. Translated: CAISPASSGNTIYF. The chain joins TRBV10-3 to TRBJ1-3, with no clear D. V was pared by 9 bases and J by 0 bases, with 12 bases between. The CDR3 sequence is 14 residues long. Germline loops: CDR1 ENHRY, CDR2 SYGVKD.

This chain links TRBV5-4 with TRBJ2-7; D might be TRBD1 or TRBD2, each matching 7 bases. Trimming removed 5 bases from V and 0 bases from J, with 15 bases in between. Germline CDR1 reads SGHNT; CDR2 reads YYREEE (reference sequence). This CDR3 has 15 residues. The DNA for the CDR3 is TGTGCCAGCAGTCGAGCGGGACAGAGCTCCTACGAGCAGTACTTC. Translating it yields CASSRAGQSSYEQYF.

Notes on this clone: The same CDR3 is also encoded by other DNA sequences in this sample. V gene TRBV5-4 combines with J gene TRBJ2-2, with D uncertain. V lost 1 base and J lost 4, with 5 bases in between. From germline, CDR1 is SGHNT and CDR2 YYREEE (reference sequence). The length of the CDR3 is 13 residues. Written as DNA, the CDR3 is TGTGCCAGCAGCTTGTCCCCCACCGGGGAGCTGTTTTTT. Translated, it gives CASSLSPTGELFF.

This clone has at least ten counts. The chain combines TRBV19 with TRBJ2-7; D possibly uses TRBD1 or TRBD2 (6 bases each). The ends were cut back, 3 bases at V and 2 bases at J, with 14 bases in the middle. Germline V gene sequence: CDR1 LNHDA, CDR2 SQIVND (reference sequence). This CDR3 spans 15 amino acids. The CDR3 is CASSIGGASAYEQYF. The CDR3 DNA reads as TGTGCCAGTAGTATCGGGGGCGCGTCTGCCTACGAGCAGTACTTC.

This clone was recorded once. A far bigger clonotype differs at one base, so this is likely a read error. Other DNA sequences in this specimen translate into the identical CDR3. The chain has TRBV7-9 and TRBJ1-3; D is uncertain. Germline CDR1 and CDR2: SEHNR and FQNEAQ (reference sequence). V was trimmed by 5 bases and J by 0 bases, leaving 8 bases between them. The CDR3 consists of 14 residues. Written as DNA, the CDR3 is TGTGCCAGCAGCAGGACTGGCTCTGGAAACACCATATATTTT. Translated, it gives CASSRTGSGNTIYF.

The J gene is TRBJ1-2, the V gene TRBV18; D may be TRBD1 (5 bases). V was shortened by 3 bases and J by 8 bases, with 10 bases between the two germline ends. This CDR3 spans 12 amino acids. The germline CDR1 and CDR2 sequences are KGHSH and LQKENI. CDR3: CASSPREYGYTF. CDR3 DNA: TGTGCCAGCTCACCCAGGGAGTACGGCTACACCTTC.

For the CDR3, the DNA is TGTGCCAGCAGTTTTACTGGGACAAGGCCCTACGAGCAGTACTTC. Translated, it gives CASSFTGTRPYEQYF. J is TRBJ2-7 and V is TRBV28; D may be TRBD1 (6 bases). Germline CDR1 and CDR2: MDHEN and SYDVKM. The CDR3 consists of 15 residues. With 3 bases removed from V and 2 bases from J, the gap between germline ends came to 14 bases.

The CDR3 protein is CASSLVTGTGNTIYF. DNA of the CDR3: TGCGCCAGCAGCTTGGTGACAGGGACTGGAAACACCATATATTTT. The rearrangement uses TRBV5-1 and TRBJ1-3, with 7 bases lining up with TRBD1. The CDR3 spans 15 residues. CDR1 is SGHRS and CDR2 is YFSETQ in the germline V gene. After removal of 0 bases from V and 2 bases from J, the junction contained 2 bases not matched to a gene.

The V call is TRBV29-1, the J call TRBJ2-7; weak D call: TRBD1 (5 bases). V was cut by 3 bases and J by 5 bases, with 11 bases left in between. The CDR3 consists of 12 residues. Germline V gene data show CDR1 as SQVTM and CDR2 as ANQGSEA. The CDR3 protein is CSVDGQGHEQYF. The CDR3 DNA reads TGCAGCGTTGATGGGCAGGGTCACGAGCAGTACTTC.

This rearrangement joins TRBV5-6 to TRBJ2-7; D is perhaps TRBD1 (6 bases). The CDR3 covers 14 residues. V gave up 4 bases and J gave up 3 bases, with 14 bases separating them. The germline gives CDR1 SGHDT, CDR2 YYEEEE. The CDR3 reads CASSTLRGFYEQYF. The CDR3 bases are TGTGCCAGCAGCACCCTAAGGGGGTTCTACGAGCAGTACTTC.

J is TRBJ2-2 and V is TRBV4-1, with TRBD2 matching over 10 bases. Germline V gives CDR1 MGHRA, CDR2 YSYEKL. With 1 base clipped from V and 0 bases from J, the junction kept 5 bases outside the gene matches. The CDR3 is made up of 18 amino acids. CDR3 residues: CASSQGPSGGTNTGELFF. As DNA, the CDR3 is TGCGCCAGCAGCCAAGGTCCTAGCGGGGGTACGAACACCGGGGAGCTGTTTTTT.